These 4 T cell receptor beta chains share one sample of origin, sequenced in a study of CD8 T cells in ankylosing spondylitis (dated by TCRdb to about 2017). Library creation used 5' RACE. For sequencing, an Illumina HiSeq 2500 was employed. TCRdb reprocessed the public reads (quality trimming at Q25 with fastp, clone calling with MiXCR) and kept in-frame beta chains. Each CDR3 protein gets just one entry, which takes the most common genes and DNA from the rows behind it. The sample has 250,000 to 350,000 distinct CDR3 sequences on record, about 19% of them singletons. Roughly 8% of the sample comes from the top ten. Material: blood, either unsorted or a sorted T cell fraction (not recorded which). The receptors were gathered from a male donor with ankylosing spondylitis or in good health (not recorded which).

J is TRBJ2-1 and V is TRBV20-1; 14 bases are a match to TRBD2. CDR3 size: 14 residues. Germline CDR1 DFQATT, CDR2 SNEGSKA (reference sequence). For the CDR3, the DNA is TGCAGCCGACTAGCGGGAGGGAAAAACAATGAGCAGTTCTTC. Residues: CSRLAGGKNNEQFF.

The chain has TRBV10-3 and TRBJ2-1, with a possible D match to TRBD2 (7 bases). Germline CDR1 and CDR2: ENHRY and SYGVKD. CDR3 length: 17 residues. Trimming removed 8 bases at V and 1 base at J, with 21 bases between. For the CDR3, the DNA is TGTGCCATCGCAGAGGGAGGGGGGGCTACGTCCTACAATGAGCAGTTCTTC. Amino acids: CAIAEGGGATSYNEQFF.

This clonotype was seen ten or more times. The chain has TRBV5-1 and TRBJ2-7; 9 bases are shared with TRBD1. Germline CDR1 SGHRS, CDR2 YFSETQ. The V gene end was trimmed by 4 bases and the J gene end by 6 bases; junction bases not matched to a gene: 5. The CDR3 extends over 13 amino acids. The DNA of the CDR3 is TGCGCCAGCAGCGAGGACAGGGGTGGCGAGCAGTACGTC. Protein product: CASSEDRGGEQYV.

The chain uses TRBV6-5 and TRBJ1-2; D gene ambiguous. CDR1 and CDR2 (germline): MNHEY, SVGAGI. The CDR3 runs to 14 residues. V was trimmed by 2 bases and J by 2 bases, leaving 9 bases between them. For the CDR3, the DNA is TGTGCCAGCAGTTACCAGGAGAACAACTATGGCTACACCTTC. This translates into CASSYQENNYGYTF.